Sequencing of this T cell receptor (beta chain) was carried out in a study of CD8 T cells in Susac syndrome. Study outcomes and limitations: By the study's own acknowledgment, its TCR sequencing and HLA analysis included relatively few individuals.

The CDR3 contains 18 residues. RNA in amounts of about 0.45 to 1 ug was reverse transcribed with random hexamers. An immunoSEQ multiplex PCR amplified TCR beta CDR3 over 54 Vbeta and 13 Jbeta. TCRdb reanalysed the immunoSEQ multiplex PCR reads using MiXCR and keeps one entry per CDR3 protein. The top ten hold around 0.2% of the sample, which has some 140,000 distinct CDR3 sequences, 95% seen once. This clonotype was observed once. The target antigen is unknown. Through negative isolation, CD4+ and CD8+ T cells were obtained, while TEMRA cells were enriched using FACS. The TCR originated in a human donor with Susac syndrome. This chain connects TRBV21-1 to TRBJ2-7; whether TRBD2, the table's D call, matches the DNA was not checked. TRBV21-1 is marked as a pseudogene. The sequenced sample consisted of CD8+ T cells from PBMCs. The CDR3 bases are TGTGCCAGCAGCGAGCCGGGACTAGCGGGAACCCGCTGCTACGAGCAGTACTTC. Translated, it gives CASSEPGLAGTRCYEQYF.